The entry below describes one TCR beta chain. As yet, its antigen is unknown. This could be a read error, since a much larger clone is one nucleotide away. Previously described methods and listed TCR primers produced bulk TCR libraries. TCRdb redid the calling of the PCR reads with MiXCR, one entry per CDR3 protein. The sample lists 460,000 or so distinct CDR3 sequences; 20% to 25% were seen once. This entry belongs to a study of molecular identifiers for immune sequencing clone quantification. Whole-study results and caveats: Sizes of clones that are highly expanded could be underestimated (if identical TCR molecules share a barcode).

Naive CD8 T cells were sorted as CD8+CD4-CCR7+CD45RA+. Germline V gives CDR1 MGHRA, CDR2 YSYEKL. The CDR3 sequence is 16 residues long. Trimming shortened V by 4 bases and J by 3 bases, and 18 bases separated the two germline ends. This TCR was recovered from a human donor in good health. Some libraries in this study had Jurkat cell RNA spiked in. J is TRBJ1-1 and V is TRBV4-1; maybe TRBD1 (5 bases). The sequenced sample was naive CD8+ T cells from blood, with Jurkat cell RNA spiked in. Subset reported: FACS-sorted CD8+CD4-CCR7+CD45RA+ naive T cells. The CDR3 coding sequence is TGCGCCAGCAGCCGAGTTAATATGGGGCCTCACACTGAAGCTTTCTTT. This sequence encodes CASSRVNMGPHTEAFF.